The rows below give T cell receptor beta chains drawn from one sample of a study of T cell repertoires in cytomegalovirus infection. MiXCR, run by TCRdb on the reads, gives a single entry per CDR3 protein. In the table there are about 310,000 distinct CDR3 sequences, around 10% of which are singletons. The specimen was PBMCs. These TCRs come from a human donor in good health (CMV status not recorded). Some clones in this sample may be carry-over from other donors' samples. The CDR3 runs from the conserved cysteine through the conserved F or W. D genes are given only for firm matches. Expanded clones are given a class, and other clones once, few, many or no size at all.

j_call v_call d_call cdr3_length clone_size cdr3_aa cdr3_nt
TRBJ2-6 TRBV12-3/TRBV12-4 NA 16 few CASKKVSGSGANVLTF TGTGCCAGCAAAAAAGTTTCGGGATCTGGGGCCAACGTCCTGACTTTC
TRBJ2-1 TRBV28 NA 14 many CASSFTPRISEQFF TGTGCCAGCAGTTTTACACCCCGTATTAGTGAGCAGTTCTTC
TRBJ2-6 TRBV7-6 NA 16 many CASSLRAGSGANVLTF TGTGCCAGCAGCTTACGAGCGGGCTCTGGGGCCAACGTCCTGACTTTC
TRBJ2-2 TRBV7-6 NA 15 many CASSLRGLNTGELFF TGTGCCAGCAGCTTACGGGGTTTGAACACCGGGGAGCTGTTTTTT
TRBJ2-1 TRBV2 NA 15 many CARSSGHNSYNEQFF TGTGCCAGGTCCTCCGGACATAACTCCTACAATGAGCAGTTCTTC
TRBJ1-4 TRBV6-5 NA 15 many CASSSRIRTNEKLFF TGTGCCAGCAGTTCTCGAATCCGGACTAATGAAAAACTGTTTTTT
TRBJ1-4 TRBV7-2 NA 13 many CASSLSPEEKLFF TGTGCCAGCAGCTTATCCCCTGAGGAAAAACTGTTTTTT
TRBJ2-5 TRBV12-5 TRBD1 14 many CASGLTDRGETQYF TGTGCTAGTGGTTTGACAGACAGGGGAGAGACCCAGTACTTC
TRBJ2-3 TRBV2 TRBD2 15 many CASSGRTGGTNTQYF TGTGCCAGCAGTGGGAGGACGGGAGGTACGAATACGCAGTATTTT
TRBJ1-5 TRBV14 NA 15 NA CASSPRALLRWPQHF TGTGCCAGCAGCCCCCGGGCCCTTTTGAGATGGCCCCAGCATTTT
TRBJ1-1 TRBV12-3/TRBV12-4 TRBD1 14 NA CASSSWTGGTEAFF TGTGCCAGCAGTTCATGGACAGGTGGGACTGAAGCTTTCTTT
TRBJ2-1 TRBV7-2 TRBD2 18 many CASSFGLAGSFSYNEQFF TGTGCCAGCAGCTTCGGACTAGCGGGGTCCTTCTCCTACAATGAGCAGTTCTTC
TRBJ2-5 TRBV5-5 NA 15 many CASSPVARDLGGQYF TGTGCCAGCAGCCCCGTGGCTCGGGACCTCGGCGGGCAGTACTTC
TRBJ2-5 TRBV28 TRBD2 16 NA CASSPTSGGAGKTQYF TGTGCCAGCAGTCCGACTAGCGGGGGGGCCGGAAAGACCCAGTACTTC
TRBJ2-7 TRBV2 TRBD1 16 few CASTGQGSSTSYEQYF TGTGCCAGCACCGGACAGGGGTCCAGCACCTCCTACGAGCAGTACTTC
TRBJ2-3 TRBV19 TRBD2 15 many CASSRWTSSGDTQYF TGTGCCAGTAGTCGATGGACTAGCTCCGGAGATACGCAGTATTTT
TRBJ2-7 TRBV7-2 TRBD2 17 many CASSELAGGPSSYEQYF TGTGCCAGCAGCGAACTAGCGGGGGGGCCTAGCTCCTACGAGCAGTACTTC
TRBJ2-4 TRBV12-3/TRBV12-4 NA 14 many CASIIWDGKNIQYF TGTGCCAGCATTATTTGGGACGGCAAAAACATTCAGTACTTC
TRBJ1-6 TRBV7-2 NA 15 many CASSLEGNYNSPLHF TGTGCCAGCAGCTTAGAGGGGAATTATAATTCACCCCTCCACTTT
TRBJ1-1 TRBV7-6 NA 15 many CASSLGTVGNTEAFF TGTGCCAGCAGCCTCGGGACCGTAGGAAACACTGAAGCTTTCTTT
TRBJ1-2 TRBV6-2/TRBV6-3 NA 17 many CASSYSSRQDRRGGYTF TGTGCCAGCAGTTACTCGTCGCGTCAAGACCGACGGGGCGGCTACACCTTC
TRBJ1-1 TRBV6-2/TRBV6-3 NA 12 many CASRFVNTEAFF TGTGCCAGCAGATTTGTGAACACTGAAGCTTTCTTT
TRBJ2-2 TRBV20-1 NA 14 many CSASFTESPGELFF TGCAGTGCTTCCTTCACAGAGTCCCCCGGGGAGCTGTTTTTT
TRBJ2-4 TRBV6-6 NA 12 many CASSSGSGIQYF TGTGCCAGCAGCTCCGGGTCCGGCATTCAGTACTTC
TRBJ1-2 TRBV20-1 NA 17 many CSARDLEGDQANYGYTF TGCAGTGCTAGAGATTTAGAAGGGGACCAGGCCAACTATGGCTACACCTTC
TRBJ2-3 TRBV20-1 TRBD2 14 NA CSARSSGVTDTQYF TGCAGTGCTAGGTCTAGCGGGGTTACAGATACGCAGTATTTT
TRBJ2-6 TRBV12-3/TRBV12-4 NA 16 NA CASSLAGPARANVLTF TGTGCCAGCAGTTTAGCGGGGCCTGCCCGGGCCAACGTCCTGACTTTC
TRBJ1-5 TRBV4-1 NA 16 many CASSQDPRYGNQPQHF TGCGCCAGCAGCCAAGATCCAAGGTACGGCAATCAGCCCCAGCATTTT
TRBJ1-4 TRBV28 NA 14 many CASGRGRNHEKLFF TGTGCCAGCGGCCGAGGACGGAACCATGAAAAACTGTTTTTT
TRBJ1-4 TRBV27 NA 16 many CASSSRSLGGNEKLFF TGTGCCAGCAGTTCTCGATCTCTGGGAGGAAACGAAAAACTGTTTTTT
TRBJ1-1 TRBV7-9 NA 15 NA CASSLAQGGGTEAFF TGTGCCAGCAGCTTAGCGCAGGGAGGGGGAACTGAAGCTTTCTTT
TRBJ2-1 TRBV29-1 TRBD1 14 NA CSVGQGGAYNVQFF TGCAGCGTGGGGCAAGGGGGCGCCTACAATGTGCAGTTCTTC
TRBJ2-7 TRBV10-3 TRBD1 14 NA CATSPGQMNYEQYF TGTGCCACCTCCCCGGGACAGATGAACTACGAGCAGTACTTC
TRBJ2-1 TRBV4-1 NA 16 many CASSQDVGLSYNEQFF TGCGCCAGCAGCCAAGATGTGGGGCTTTCCTACAATGAGCAGTTCTTC
TRBJ2-4 TRBV18 NA 15 few CASSPPRLAKNIQYF TGTGCCAGCTCACCACCAAGGTTAGCCAAAAACATTCAGTACTTC
TRBJ2-5 TRBV7-9 TRBD1 15 many CASSPRDRRQETQYF TGTGCCAGCAGCCCCCGGGACAGGCGTCAAGAGACCCAGTACTTC
TRBJ2-5 TRBV18 NA 14 NA CASSLKAPQETQYF TGTGCCAGCTCACTAAAGGCCCCCCAAGAGACCCAGTACTTC
TRBJ1-1 TRBV19 NA 16 many CASSIRAITGYTEAFF TGTGCCAGTAGTATTCGGGCTATCACAGGGTACACTGAAGCTTTCTTT
TRBJ1-4 TRBV7-2 NA 16 many CASSLTDRVSNEKLFF TGTGCCAGCAGCTTAACCGATAGGGTCTCCAATGAAAAACTGTTTTTT
TRBJ1-2 TRBV28 TRBD1 13 NA CASSLGTDFGYTF TGTGCCAGCAGTTTGGGGACAGACTTTGGCTACACCTTC
TRBJ1-5 TRBV7-2 TRBD1 15 many CASSEWTGAGQPQHF TGTGCCAGCAGCGAGTGGACAGGGGCGGGTCAGCCCCAGCATTTT
TRBJ1-4 TRBV7-2 NA 14 many CASSRPGDSEKLFF TGTGCCAGCAGCCGTCCAGGGGATAGCGAAAAACTGTTTTTT
TRBJ2-1 TRBV7-9 TRBD2 15 few CASSFAGGLGNEQFF TGTGCCAGCAGCTTCGCGGGGGGTCTAGGGAATGAGCAGTTCTTC
TRBJ1-2 TRBV29-1 NA 16 many CSVEVFTTGTNYGYTF TGCAGCGTTGAAGTTTTTACGACAGGTACTAACTATGGCTACACCTTC
TRBJ1-1 TRBV2 NA 13 many CASNQARGTEAFF TGTGCCAGCAATCAAGCGAGAGGCACTGAAGCTTTCTTT
TRBJ1-5 TRBV18 NA 10 many CASPHQPQHF TGTGCCAGCCCGCATCAGCCCCAGCATTTT
TRBJ2-7 TRBV7-9 NA 13 many CASSPQGTYEQYF TGTGCCAGCAGCCCCCAGGGGACCTACGAGCAGTACTTC
TRBJ2-3 TRBV7-3 TRBD1 16 many CASSLWTGEGADTQYF TGTGCCAGCAGCCTGTGGACAGGGGAGGGCGCAGATACGCAGTATTTT
TRBJ2-1 TRBV10-3 TRBD1 15 many CASGRPGQGYNEQFF TGTGCCTCCGGCAGGCCGGGACAGGGATACAATGAGCAGTTCTTC
TRBJ1-3 TRBV20-1 NA 11 many CSVEGGNTIYF TGCAGTGTCGAAGGGGGAAACACCATATATTTT
TRBJ1-1 TRBV6-6 NA 17 many CASSTPPGRIMNTEAFF TGTGCCAGCAGTACACCTCCGGGACGGATCATGAACACTGAAGCTTTCTTT